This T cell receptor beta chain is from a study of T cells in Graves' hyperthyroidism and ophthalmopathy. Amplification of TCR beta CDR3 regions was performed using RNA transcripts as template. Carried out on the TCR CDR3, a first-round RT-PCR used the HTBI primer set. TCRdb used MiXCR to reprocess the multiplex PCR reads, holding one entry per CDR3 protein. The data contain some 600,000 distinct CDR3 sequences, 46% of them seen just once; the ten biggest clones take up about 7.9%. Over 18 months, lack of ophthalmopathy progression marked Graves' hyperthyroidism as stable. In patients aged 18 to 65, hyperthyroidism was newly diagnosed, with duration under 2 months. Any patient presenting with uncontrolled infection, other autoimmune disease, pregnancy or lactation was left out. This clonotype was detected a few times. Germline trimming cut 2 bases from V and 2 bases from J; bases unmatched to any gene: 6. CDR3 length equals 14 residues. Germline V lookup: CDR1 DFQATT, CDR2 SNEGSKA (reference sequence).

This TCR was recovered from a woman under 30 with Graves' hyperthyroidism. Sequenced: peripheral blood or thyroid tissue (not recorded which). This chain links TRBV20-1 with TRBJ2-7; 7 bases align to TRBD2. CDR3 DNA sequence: TGCAGTGCTAGACTGACTAGCCGAACCTACGAGCAGTACTTC. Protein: CSARLTSRTYEQYF.